Listed below are T cell receptor beta chains from one sample, sequenced in a study of blood T cell repertoires in COVID-19. Profiling relied on immunoSEQ multiplex PCR, and the TCRdb table lists in-frame clones only, not all of them. The data contain about 76,000 clones, 82% of them singletons. Material for sequencing was peripheral blood. Every receptor here comes from a human donor in a cohort sampled during active COVID-19. The CDR3 runs from the conserved cysteine through the conserved F or W. The D gene is left open where the match is weak. Only some rows state a clone size, as once, few, many or a class for expanded clones.

V	size	J	D	DNA	CDR3
TRBV7-2	NA	TRBJ2-1	TRBD2	TGTGCCAGCAGCTTAGTTAGTAGACTAGCGGGGGACAATGAGCAGTTCTTC	CASSLVSRLAGDNEQFF
TRBV2	NA	TRBJ1-2	NA	TGTGCCAGCAGTGAAGCGCTTCGGGGGACTGGCTATGGCTACACCTTC	CASSEALRGTGYGYTF
TRBV18	NA	TRBJ2-2	NA	TGTGCCAGCTCACCCCCCGTCAACACCGGGGAGCTGTTTTTT	CASSPPVNTGELFF
TRBV11-3	NA	TRBJ2-5	NA	TGTGCCAGCAGCTTAGGTGGGGCAGGGAAAGAGACCCAGTACTTC	CASSLGGAGKETQYF
TRBV4-1	once	TRBJ2-6	NA	TGCGCCAGCAGCCAAGATAGTGCCTCTGGGGCCAACGTCCTGACTTTC	CASSQDSASGANVLTF
TRBV10-1	NA	TRBJ2-2	NA	TGCGCCAGCAGCAATACAAGGTTGTGGGGCGTCACCGGGGAGCTGTTTTTT	CASSNTRLWGVTGELFF
TRBV7-6	NA	TRBJ1-1	NA	TGTGCCAGCAGCTCCGATTACTCGGACAGCGCGAACACTGAAGCTTTCTTT	CASSSDYSDSANTEAFF
TRBV3-1/TRBV3-2	NA	TRBJ1-2	TRBD1	TGTGCCAGCAGCCAGGGTCGACAGGGGGCGCCGGGCTACACCTTC	CASSQGRQGAPGYTF
TRBV29-1	NA	TRBJ2-1	TRBD1	TGCAGCGTTGAAGGGACAGGGGTTAACAATGAGCAGTTCTTC	CSVEGTGVNNEQFF
TRBV5-4	NA	TRBJ2-7	NA	TGTGCCAGCAGCTTTTCGGGTCCTGGATACGAGCAGTACTTC	CASSFSGPGYEQYF
TRBV3-1/TRBV3-2	NA	TRBJ2-6	TRBD1	TGTGCCAGCAGCCAAGGTGCAGGACAGGGGTCTTTC	CASSQGAGQGSF
TRBV5-4	once	TRBJ2-3	NA	TGTGCCAGCAGCTGGGACATAGATACGCAGTATTTT	CASSWDIDTQYF
TRBV11-3	NA	TRBJ2-2	NA	TGTGCCAGCAGCCCTTATGGGGGGGCCAACACCGGGGAGCTGTTTTTT	CASSPYGGANTGELFF
TRBV9	NA	TRBJ2-7	NA	TGTGCCAGCAGCTCAACCGGGACACCGGGTCCCTACGAGCAGTACTTC	CASSSTGTPGPYEQYF
TRBV3-1/TRBV3-2	NA	TRBJ2-1	TRBD2	TGTGCCAGCAGTCCAGGACTAGCGGGGGCCGCATACAATGAGCAGTTCTTC	CASSPGLAGAAYNEQFF
TRBV14	NA	TRBJ1-3	NA	TGTGCCAGCAGCCAAGATAGGGGACTTTCCATATATTTT	CASSQDRGLSIYF
TRBV9	NA	TRBJ1-3	NA	TGTGCCAGCAGCGTAGGGGTAGCGGCTTCCCGGGCGGGAAACACCATATATTTT	CASSVGVAASRAGNTIYF
TRBV7-3	NA	TRBJ2-3	TRBD2	TGTGCCAGCAGCTTACTAGCGGGGGCCACAGATACGCAGTATTTT	CASSLLAGATDTQYF
TRBV5-8	NA	TRBJ1-2	TRBD1	TGTGCCAGCAGCTTTGACAGGGCCTGGGGTGGCTACACCTTC	CASSFDRAWGGYTF
TRBV6-5	NA	TRBJ1-3	NA	TGTGCCAGCAGTCCCCGGGACATTGGAAACACCATATATTTT	CASSPRDIGNTIYF
TRBV7-9	NA	TRBJ1-1	NA	TGTGCCAGCAGCCAACATAGATCGGGTCCGGACATGAACACTGAAGCTTTCTTT	CASSQHRSGPDMNTEAFF
TRBV7-9	few	TRBJ2-3	NA	TGTGCCAGCAGCTTAATGCAGGTGGGACATAGCACAGATACGCAGTATTTT	CASSLMQVGHSTDTQYF
TRBV30	NA	TRBJ1-3	NA	TGTGCCTGGAGTATAGGGGCTGGAAACACCATATATTTT	CAWSIGAGNTIYF
TRBV5-1	NA	TRBJ1-1	TRBD1	TGCGCCAGCAGCCGGGGACAGACGAACACTGAAGCTTTCTTT	CASSRGQTNTEAFF
TRBV2	NA	TRBJ2-1	TRBD1	TGTGCCAGCACCACGGACAGGGGGCAAGATGAGCAGTTCTTC	CASTTDRGQDEQFF
TRBV18	few	TRBJ2-7	TRBD1	TGTGCCAGCTCACCTGGGACAGGGAACTACGAGCAGTACTTC	CASSPGTGNYEQYF
TRBV7-3	NA	TRBJ2-2	NA	TGTGCCAGCAGCTTGAATCCAGGGGCAGCCGGGGAGCTGTTTTTT	CASSLNPGAAGELFF
TRBV7-9	once	TRBJ1-2	NA	TGTGCCAGCAGCTTCGACAGTTTCTATGGCTACACCTTC	CASSFDSFYGYTF
TRBV25-1	NA	TRBJ2-1	TRBD1	TGTGCCAGCTCTGCCGGCCCGGGACAGGGGAACCGGTTCTTC	CASSAGPGQGNRFF